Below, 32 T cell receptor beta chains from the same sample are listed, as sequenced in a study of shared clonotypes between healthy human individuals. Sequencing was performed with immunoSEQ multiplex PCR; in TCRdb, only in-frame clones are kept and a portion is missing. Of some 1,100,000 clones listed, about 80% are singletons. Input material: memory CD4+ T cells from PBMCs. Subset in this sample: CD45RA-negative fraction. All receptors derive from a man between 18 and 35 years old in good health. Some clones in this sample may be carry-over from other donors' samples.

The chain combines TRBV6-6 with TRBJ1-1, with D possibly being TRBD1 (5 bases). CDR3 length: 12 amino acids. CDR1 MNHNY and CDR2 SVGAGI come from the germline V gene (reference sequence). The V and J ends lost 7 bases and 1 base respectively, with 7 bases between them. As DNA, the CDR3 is TGTGCCAGCAAAGGGGCGAACACTGAAGCTTTCTTT. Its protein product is CASKGANTEAFF.

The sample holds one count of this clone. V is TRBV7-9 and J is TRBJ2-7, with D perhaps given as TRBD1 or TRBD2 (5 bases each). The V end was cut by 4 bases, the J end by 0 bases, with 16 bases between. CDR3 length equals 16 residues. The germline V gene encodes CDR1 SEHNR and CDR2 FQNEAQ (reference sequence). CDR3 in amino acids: CASSWPSGTYSYEQYF. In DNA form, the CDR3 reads TGTGCCAGCAGCTGGCCGTCCGGGACGTACTCCTACGAGCAGTACTTC.

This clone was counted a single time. The DNA for the CDR3 is TGTGCCAGCAGCTCCCAGGGTGTCGACTATGGCTACACCTTC. This sequence encodes CASSSQGVDYGYTF. The chain recombines TRBV7-9 with TRBJ1-2; D perhaps matches TRBD1 (5 bases). Trimming stripped 4 bases from V and 3 bases from J, with 12 bases between. The germline gives CDR1 SEHNR, CDR2 FQNEAQ (reference sequence). CDR3 length: 14 amino acids.

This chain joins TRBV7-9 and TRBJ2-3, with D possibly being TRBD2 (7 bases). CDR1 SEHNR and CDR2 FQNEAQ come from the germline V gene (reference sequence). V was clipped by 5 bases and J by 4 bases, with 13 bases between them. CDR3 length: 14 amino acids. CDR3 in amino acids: CASSERGAPDTQYF. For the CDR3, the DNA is TGTGCCAGCAGCGAACGGGGGGCCCCAGATACGCAGTATTTT.

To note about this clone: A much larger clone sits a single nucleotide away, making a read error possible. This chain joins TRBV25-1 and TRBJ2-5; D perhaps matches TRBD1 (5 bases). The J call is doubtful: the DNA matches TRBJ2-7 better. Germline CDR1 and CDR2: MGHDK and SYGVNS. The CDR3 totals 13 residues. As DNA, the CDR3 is TGTGCCAGCAGTGAGGCAGGGTCCTACGAGCAGTACTTC. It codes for CASSEAGSYEQYF.

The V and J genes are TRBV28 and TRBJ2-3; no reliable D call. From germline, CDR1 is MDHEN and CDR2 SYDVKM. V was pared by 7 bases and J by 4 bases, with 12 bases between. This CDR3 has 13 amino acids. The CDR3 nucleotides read TGTGCCAGCACCCCCCGGCTTCCAGATACGCAGTATTTT. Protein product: CASTPRLPDTQYF.

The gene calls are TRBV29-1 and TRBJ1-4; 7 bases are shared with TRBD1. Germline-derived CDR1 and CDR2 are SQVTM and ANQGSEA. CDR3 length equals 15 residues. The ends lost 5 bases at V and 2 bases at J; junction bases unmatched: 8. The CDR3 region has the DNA TGCAGCGTTACGCGACAGGGAGGTACTAATGAAAAACTGTTTTTT. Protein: CSVTRQGGTNEKLFF. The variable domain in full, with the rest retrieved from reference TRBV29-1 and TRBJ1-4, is SAVISQKPSRDICQRGTSLTIQCQVDSQVTMMFWYRQQPGQSLTLIATANQGSEATYESGFVIDKFPISRPNLTFSTLTVSNMSPEDSSIYLCSVTRQGGTNEKLFFGSGTQLSVL.

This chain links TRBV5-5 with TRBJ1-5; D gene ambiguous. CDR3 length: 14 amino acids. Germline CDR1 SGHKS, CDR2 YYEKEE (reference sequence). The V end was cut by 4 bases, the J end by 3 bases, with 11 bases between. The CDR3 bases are TGTGCCAGCAGCCCGAGGTACCTCAATCAGCCCCAGCATTTT. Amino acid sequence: CASSPRYLNQPQHF.

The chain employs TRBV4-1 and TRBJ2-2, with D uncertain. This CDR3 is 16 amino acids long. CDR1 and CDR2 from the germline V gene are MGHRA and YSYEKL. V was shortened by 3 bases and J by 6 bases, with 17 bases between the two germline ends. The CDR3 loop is CASSQIYTPGAGELFF. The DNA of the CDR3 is TGCGCCAGCAGCCAGATCTACACTCCAGGCGCCGGGGAGCTGTTTTTT.

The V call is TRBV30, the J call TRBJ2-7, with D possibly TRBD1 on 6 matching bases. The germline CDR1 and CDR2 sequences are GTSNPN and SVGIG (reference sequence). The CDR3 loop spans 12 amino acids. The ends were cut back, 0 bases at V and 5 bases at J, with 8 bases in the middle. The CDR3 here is CAWSVSGDEQYF. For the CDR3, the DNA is TGTGCCTGGAGTGTGTCAGGGGACGAGCAGTACTTC.

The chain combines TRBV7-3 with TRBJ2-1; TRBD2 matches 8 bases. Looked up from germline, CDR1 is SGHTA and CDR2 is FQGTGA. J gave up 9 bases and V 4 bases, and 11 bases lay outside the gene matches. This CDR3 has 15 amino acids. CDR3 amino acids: CASSYGGTRQAEQFF. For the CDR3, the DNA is TGTGCCAGCAGCTATGGGGGGACTAGGCAAGCTGAGCAGTTCTTC.

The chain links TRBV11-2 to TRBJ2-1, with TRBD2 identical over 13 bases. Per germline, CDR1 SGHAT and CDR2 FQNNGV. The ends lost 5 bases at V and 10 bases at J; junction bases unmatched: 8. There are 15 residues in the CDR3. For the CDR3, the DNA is TGTGCCAGCAGCCCTCGGACTAGCGGGAGCTGGGAGCAGTTCTTC. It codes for CASSPRTSGSWEQFF.

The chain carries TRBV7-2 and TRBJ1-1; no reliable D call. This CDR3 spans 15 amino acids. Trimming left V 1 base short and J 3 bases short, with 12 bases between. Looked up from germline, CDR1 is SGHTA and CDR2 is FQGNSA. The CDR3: CASSLGFVGYTEAFF. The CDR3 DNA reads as TGTGCCAGCAGCTTAGGGTTCGTAGGGTACACTGAAGCTTTCTTT.

DNA for the CDR3: TGTGCCAGCAGCTTGGGCGGGAGTCGGAGGACTGAAGCTTTCTTT. The encoded protein is CASSLGGSRRTEAFF. The chain is built from TRBV5-4 and TRBJ1-1; D not resolved. The germline CDR1 and CDR2 sequences are SGHNT and YYREEE (reference sequence). V lost 0 bases and J 5 bases, leaving 14 bases between the germline ends. This CDR3 is 15 amino acids long. Looking up the rest from reference TRBV5-4 and TRBJ1-1 gives the full variable domain: ETGVTQSPTHLIKTRGQQVTLRCSSQSGHNTVSWYQQALGQGPQFIFQYYREEENGRGNFPPRFSGLQFPNYSSELNVNALELDDSALYLCASSLGGSRRTEAFFGQGTRLTVV.

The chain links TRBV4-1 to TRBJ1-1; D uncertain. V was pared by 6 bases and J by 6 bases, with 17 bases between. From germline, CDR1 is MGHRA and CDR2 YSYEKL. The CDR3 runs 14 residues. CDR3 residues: CASRAQFRTAEAFF. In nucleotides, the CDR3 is TGCGCCAGCAGGGCTCAGTTTAGGACGGCTGAAGCTTTCTTT.

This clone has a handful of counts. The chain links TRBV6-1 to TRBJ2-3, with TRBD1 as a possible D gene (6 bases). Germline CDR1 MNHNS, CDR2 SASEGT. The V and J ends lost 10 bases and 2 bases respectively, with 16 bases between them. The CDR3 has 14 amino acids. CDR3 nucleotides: TGTGCCATGAAACAGGGATGGGACACAGATACGCAGTATTTT. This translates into CAMKQGWDTDTQYF.

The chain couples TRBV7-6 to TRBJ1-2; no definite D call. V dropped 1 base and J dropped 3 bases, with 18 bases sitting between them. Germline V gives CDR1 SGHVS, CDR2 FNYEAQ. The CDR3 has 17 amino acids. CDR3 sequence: CASSLERGPGDYYGYTF. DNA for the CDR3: TGTGCCAGCAGCTTAGAACGAGGACCTGGAGACTACTATGGCTACACCTTC.

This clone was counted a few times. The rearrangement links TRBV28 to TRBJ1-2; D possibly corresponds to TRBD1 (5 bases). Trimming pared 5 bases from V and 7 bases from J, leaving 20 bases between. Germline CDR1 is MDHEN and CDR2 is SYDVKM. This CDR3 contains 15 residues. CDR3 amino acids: CASSPPHQGYGGYTF. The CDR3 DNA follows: TGTGCCAGCAGTCCCCCCCATCAGGGTTACGGTGGCTACACCTTC.

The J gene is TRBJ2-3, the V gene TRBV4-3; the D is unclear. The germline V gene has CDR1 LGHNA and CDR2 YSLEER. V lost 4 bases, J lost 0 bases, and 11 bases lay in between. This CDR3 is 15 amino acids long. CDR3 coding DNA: TGCGCCAGCAGCCCCGTTGAGGCTAGCACAGATACGCAGTATTTT. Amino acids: CASSPVEASTDTQYF.

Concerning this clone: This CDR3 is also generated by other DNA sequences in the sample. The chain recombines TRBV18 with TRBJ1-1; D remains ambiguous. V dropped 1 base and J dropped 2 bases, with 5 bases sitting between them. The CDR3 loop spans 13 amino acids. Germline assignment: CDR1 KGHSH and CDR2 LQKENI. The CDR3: CASSPQGNTEAFF. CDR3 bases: TGTGCCAGCTCACCACAAGGTAACACTGAAGCTTTCTTT.

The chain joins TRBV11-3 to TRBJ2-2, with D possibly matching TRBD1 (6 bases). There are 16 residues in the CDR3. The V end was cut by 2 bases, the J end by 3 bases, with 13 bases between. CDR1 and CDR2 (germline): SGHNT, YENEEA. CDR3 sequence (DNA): TGTGCCAGCAGCTTAAGGTCAGGGGCCTACACCGGGGAGCTGTTTTTT. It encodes CASSLRSGAYTGELFF.

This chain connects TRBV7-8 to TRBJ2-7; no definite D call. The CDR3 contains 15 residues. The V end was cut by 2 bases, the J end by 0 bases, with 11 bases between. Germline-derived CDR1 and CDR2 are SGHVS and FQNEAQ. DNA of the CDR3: TGTGCCAGCAGCTTATATCTGTATGCCTCCTACGAGCAGTACTTC. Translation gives CASSLYLYASYEQYF.

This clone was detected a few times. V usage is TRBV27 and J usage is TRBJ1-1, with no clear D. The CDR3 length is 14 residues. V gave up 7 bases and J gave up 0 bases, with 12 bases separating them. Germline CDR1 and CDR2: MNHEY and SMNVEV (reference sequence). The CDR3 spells CASTRKILNTEAFF. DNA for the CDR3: TGTGCCAGCACCCGAAAAATTTTGAACACTGAAGCTTTCTTT.

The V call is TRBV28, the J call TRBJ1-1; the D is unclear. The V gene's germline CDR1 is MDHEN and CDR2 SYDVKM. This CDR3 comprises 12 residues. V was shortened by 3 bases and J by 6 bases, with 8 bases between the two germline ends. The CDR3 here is CASSFSGPEAFF. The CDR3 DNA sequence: TGTGCCAGCAGTTTCTCGGGCCCTGAAGCTTTCTTT.

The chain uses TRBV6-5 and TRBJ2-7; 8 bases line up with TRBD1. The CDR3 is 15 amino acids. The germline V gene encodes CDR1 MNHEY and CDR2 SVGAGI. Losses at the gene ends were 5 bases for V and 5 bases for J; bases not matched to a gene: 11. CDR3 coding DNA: TGTGCCAGCAGTCAGAGGACAGGGCGCGTTGACGAGCAGTACTTC. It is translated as CASSQRTGRVDEQYF.

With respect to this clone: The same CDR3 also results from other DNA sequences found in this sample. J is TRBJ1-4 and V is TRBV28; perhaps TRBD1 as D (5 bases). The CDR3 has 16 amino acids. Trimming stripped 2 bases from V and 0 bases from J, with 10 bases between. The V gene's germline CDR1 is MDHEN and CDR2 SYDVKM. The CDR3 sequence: CASSLRGTSTNEKLFF. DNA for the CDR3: TGTGCCAGCAGTTTACGGGGGACCTCAACTAATGAAAAACTGTTTTTT.

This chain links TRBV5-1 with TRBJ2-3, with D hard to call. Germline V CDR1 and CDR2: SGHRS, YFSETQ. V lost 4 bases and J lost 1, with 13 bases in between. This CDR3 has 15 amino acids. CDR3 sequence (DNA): TGCGCCAGCAGCCCCCCCATCCTCGGCACAGATACGCAGTATTTT. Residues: CASSPPILGTDTQYF.

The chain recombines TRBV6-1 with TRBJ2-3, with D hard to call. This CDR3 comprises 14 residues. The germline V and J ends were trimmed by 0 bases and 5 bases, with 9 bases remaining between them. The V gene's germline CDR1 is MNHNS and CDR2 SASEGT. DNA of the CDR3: TGTGCCAGCAGTGAAGCGCCTCTGGGAGATACGCAGTATTTT. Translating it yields CASSEAPLGDTQYF.

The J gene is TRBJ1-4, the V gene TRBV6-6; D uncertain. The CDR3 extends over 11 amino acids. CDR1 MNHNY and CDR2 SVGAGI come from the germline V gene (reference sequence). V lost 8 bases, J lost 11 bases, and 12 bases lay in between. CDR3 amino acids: CASGPIGKLFF. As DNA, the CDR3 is TGTGCCAGCGGACCTATCGGGAAACTGTTTTTT.

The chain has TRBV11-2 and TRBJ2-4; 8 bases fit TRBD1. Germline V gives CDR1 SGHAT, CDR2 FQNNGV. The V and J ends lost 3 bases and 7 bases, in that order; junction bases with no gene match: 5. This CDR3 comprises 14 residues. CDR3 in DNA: TGTGCCAGCAGCTTTGACAGGGGCCTCAACATTCAGTACTTC. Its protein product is CASSFDRGLNIQYF. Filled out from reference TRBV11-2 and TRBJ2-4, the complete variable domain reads EAGVAQSPRYKIIEKRQSVAFWCNPISGHATLYWYQQILGQGPKLLIQFQNNGVVDDSQLPKDRFSAERLKGVDSTLKIQPAKLEDSAVYLCASSFDRGLNIQYFGAGTRLSVL.

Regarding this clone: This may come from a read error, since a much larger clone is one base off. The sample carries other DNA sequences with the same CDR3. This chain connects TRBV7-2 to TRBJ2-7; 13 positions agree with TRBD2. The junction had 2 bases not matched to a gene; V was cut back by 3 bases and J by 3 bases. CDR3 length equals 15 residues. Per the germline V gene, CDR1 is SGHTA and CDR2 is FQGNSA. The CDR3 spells CASSFRTSGSYEQYF. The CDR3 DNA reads TGTGCCAGCAGCTTCCGGACTAGCGGGAGCTACGAGCAGTACTTC.

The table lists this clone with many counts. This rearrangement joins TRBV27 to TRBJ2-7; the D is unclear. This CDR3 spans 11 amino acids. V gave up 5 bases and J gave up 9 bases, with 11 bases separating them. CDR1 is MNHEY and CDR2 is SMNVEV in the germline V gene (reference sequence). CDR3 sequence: CASSTPGPQYF. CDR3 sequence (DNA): TGTGCCAGCAGTACCCCTGGTCCGCAGTACTTC.